This T cell receptor beta chain was sequenced in a study of Graves' ophthalmopathy and Graves' hyperthyroidism. The study, taken as a whole, reports: As the model predicted ophthalmopathy progression, it achieved a sensitivity of 70.59% and a specificity of more than 72%.

Amplified TCR beta CDR3 regions were obtained using RNA transcripts as template. HTBI primers were employed in first-round RT-PCR, then a second-round multiplex PCR followed. TCRdb recomputed calls from the multiplex PCR reads with MiXCR, one row per CDR3 protein. The data show roughly 400,000 distinct CDR3 sequences, around 18% seen once. This clonotype was recorded many times. No antigen is known for it. Sequencing was performed on peripheral blood. This clonotype was obtained from a woman younger than 30 with Graves' ophthalmopathy.

CDR3 sequence reads: CASRSSAETQYF. DNA for the CDR3: TGTGCCAGCAGGTCATCCGCCGAGACCCAGTACTTC. This rearrangement joins TRBV6-2 or TRBV6-3 to TRBJ2-5; no definite D call. Per germline, CDR1 MNHEY and CDR2 SVGEGT. Deletions cut 6 bases from V and 5 bases from J, with 10 bases between. This CDR3 region has 12 residues.